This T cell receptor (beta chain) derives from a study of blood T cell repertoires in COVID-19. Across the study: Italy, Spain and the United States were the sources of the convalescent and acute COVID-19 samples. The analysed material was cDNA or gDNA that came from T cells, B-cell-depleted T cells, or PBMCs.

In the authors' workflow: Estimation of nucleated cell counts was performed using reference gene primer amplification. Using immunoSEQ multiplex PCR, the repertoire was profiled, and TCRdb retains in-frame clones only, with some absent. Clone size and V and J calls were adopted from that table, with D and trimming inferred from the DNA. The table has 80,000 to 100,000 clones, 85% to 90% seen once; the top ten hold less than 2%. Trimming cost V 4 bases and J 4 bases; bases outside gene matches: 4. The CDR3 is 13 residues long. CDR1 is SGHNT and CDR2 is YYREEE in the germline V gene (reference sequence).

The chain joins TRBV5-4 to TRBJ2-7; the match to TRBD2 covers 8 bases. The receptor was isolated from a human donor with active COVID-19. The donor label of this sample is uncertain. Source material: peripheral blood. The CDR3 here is CASSRGGGYEQYF. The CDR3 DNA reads TGTGCCAGCAGCCGGGGGGGCGGGTACGAGCAGTACTTC. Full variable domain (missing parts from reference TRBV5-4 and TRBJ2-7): ETGVTQSPTHLIKTRGQQVTLRCSSQSGHNTVSWYQQALGQGPQFIFQYYREEENGRGNFPPRFSGLQFPNYSSELNVNALELDDSALYLCASSRGGGYEQYFGPGTRLTVT.